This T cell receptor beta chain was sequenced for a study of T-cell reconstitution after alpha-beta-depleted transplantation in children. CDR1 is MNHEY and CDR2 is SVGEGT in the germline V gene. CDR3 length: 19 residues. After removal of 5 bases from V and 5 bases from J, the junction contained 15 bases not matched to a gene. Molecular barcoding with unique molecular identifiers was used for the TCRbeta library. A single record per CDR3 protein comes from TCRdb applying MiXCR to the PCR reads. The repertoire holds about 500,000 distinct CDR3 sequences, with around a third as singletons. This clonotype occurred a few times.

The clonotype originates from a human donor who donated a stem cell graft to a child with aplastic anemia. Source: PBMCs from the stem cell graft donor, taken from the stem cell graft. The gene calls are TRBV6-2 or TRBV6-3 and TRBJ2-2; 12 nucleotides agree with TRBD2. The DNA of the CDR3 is TGTGCCAGCAGTCTTGACAAGACTAGCGGGAGAGCAAGGACCGGGGAGCTGTTTTTT. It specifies CASSLDKTSGRARTGELFF.